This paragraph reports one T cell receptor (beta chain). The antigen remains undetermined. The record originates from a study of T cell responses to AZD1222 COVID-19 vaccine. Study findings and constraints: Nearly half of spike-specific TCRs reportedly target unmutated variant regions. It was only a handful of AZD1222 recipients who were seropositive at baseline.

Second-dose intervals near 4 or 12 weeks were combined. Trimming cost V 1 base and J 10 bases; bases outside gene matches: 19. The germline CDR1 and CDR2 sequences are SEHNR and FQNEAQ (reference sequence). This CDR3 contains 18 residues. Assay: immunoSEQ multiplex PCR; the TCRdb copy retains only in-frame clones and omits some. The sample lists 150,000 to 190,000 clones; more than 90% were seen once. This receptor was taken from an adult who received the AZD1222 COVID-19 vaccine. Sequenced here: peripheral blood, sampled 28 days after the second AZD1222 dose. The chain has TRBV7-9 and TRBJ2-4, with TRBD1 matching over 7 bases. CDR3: CASSLGVRQGSFIKIQYF. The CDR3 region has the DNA TGTGCCAGCAGCTTAGGGGTTCGACAGGGCTCCTTTATCAAGATTCAGTACTTC.